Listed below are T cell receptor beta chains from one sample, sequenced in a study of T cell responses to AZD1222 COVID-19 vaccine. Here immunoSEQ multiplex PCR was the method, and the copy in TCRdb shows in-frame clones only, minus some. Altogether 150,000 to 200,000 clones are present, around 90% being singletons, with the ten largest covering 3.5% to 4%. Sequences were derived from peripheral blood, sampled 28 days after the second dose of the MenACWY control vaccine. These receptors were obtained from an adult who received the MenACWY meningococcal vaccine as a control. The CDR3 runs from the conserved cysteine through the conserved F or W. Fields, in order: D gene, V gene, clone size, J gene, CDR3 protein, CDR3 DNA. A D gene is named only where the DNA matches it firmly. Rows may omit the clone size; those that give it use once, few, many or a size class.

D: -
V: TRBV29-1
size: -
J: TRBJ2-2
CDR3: CSAARGGNTGELFF
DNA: TGCAGCGCCGCACGAGGGGGGAACACCGGGGAGCTGTTTTTT

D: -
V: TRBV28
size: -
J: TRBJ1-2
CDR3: CASSPAENYGYTF
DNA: TGTGCCAGCAGTCCTGCGGAGAACTATGGCTACACCTTC

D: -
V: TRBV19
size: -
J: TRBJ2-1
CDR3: CASSIAGTYNEQFF
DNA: TGTGCCAGTAGTATCGCGGGTACCTACAATGAGCAGTTCTTC

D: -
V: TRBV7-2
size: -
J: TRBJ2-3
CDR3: CASSLAGSTDTQYF
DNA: TGTGCCAGCAGCTTAGCCGGGAGCACAGATACGCAGTATTTT

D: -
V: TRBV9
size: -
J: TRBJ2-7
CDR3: CASSSGISAIYEQYF
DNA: TGTGCCAGCAGCTCCGGTATTAGCGCAATCTACGAGCAGTACTTC

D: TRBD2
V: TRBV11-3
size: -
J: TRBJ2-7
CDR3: CASSLLRGGAYEQYF
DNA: TGTGCCAGCAGCCTGCTTCGGGGGGGCGCCTACGAGCAGTACTTC

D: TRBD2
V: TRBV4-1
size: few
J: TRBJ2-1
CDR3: CASSQGWGKAGEEQFF
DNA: TGCGCCAGCAGCCAAGGGTGGGGTAAGGCGGGAGAGGAGCAGTTCTTC

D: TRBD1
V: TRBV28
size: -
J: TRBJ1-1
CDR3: CASRTGTAMSEAFF
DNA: TGTGCCAGCAGGACCGGGACAGCCATGTCTGAAGCTTTCTTT

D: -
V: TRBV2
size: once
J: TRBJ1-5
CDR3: CASSETGHQPQHF
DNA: TGTGCCAGCAGTGAAACGGGGCATCAGCCCCAGCATTTT

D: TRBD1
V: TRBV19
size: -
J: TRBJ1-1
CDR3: CASSIEDRGLAEAFF
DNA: TGTGCCAGTAGTATAGAGGACAGGGGACTTGCTGAAGCTTTCTTT

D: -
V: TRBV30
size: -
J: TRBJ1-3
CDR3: CAWSPGSGAGNTIYF
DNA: TGTGCCTGGAGTCCGGGCTCGGGGGCTGGAAACACCATATATTTT

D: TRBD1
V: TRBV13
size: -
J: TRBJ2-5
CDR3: CASSLGIGLRTGGRAPQYF
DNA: TGTGCCAGCAGCTTAGGCATAGGCCTCCGGACAGGGGGCCGGGCGCCCCAGTACTTC

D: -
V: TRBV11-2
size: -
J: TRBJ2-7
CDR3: CASRVLRDGSYEQYF
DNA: TGTGCCAGCAGAGTTCTTCGGGACGGCTCCTACGAGCAGTACTTC

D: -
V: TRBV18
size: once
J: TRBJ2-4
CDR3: CASSPIGVAKNIQYF
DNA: TGTGCCAGCTCACCAATCGGGGTAGCCAAAAACATTCAGTACTTC

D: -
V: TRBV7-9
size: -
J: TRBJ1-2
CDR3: CASSLIVGGYTF
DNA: TGTGCCAGCAGCTTAATCGTGGGTGGCTACACCTTC

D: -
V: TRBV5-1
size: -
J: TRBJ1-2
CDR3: CASTGRPGQANYGYTF
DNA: TGCGCCAGCACCGGTCGTCCGGGACAAGCTAACTATGGCTACACCTTC

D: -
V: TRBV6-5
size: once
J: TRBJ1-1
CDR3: CASSPLGSNTEAFF
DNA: TGTGCCAGCAGCCCACTGGGTTCGAACACTGAAGCTTTCTTT

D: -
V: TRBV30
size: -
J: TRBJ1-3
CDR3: CAWGYGSSGNTIYF
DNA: TGTGCCTGGGGGTACGGGAGTTCTGGAAACACCATATATTTT

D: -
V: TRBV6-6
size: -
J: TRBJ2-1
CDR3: CASRPVQKDEQFF
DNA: TGTGCCAGCAGACCCGTCCAAAAAGATGAGCAGTTCTTC

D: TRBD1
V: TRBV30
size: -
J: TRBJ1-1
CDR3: CAWSVQGAEAFF
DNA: TGTGCCTGGAGTGTCCAGGGGGCTGAAGCTTTCTTT

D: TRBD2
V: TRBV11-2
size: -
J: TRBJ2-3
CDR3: CASSRGLAGVWTDTQYF
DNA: TGTGCCAGCAGCCGGGGACTAGCGGGAGTATGGACAGATACACAGTATTTT

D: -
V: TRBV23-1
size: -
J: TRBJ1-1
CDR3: CASSHYRDLSPNTEAFF
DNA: TGCGCCAGCAGTCACTACCGGGACCTGAGTCCGAACACTGAAGCTTTCTTT

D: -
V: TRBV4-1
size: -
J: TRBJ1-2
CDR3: CASSQEEANYGYTF
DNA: TGCGCCAGCAGCCAAGAAGAAGCTAACTATGGCTACACCTTC

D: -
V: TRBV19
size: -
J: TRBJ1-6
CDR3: CASSSWTQANNSPLHF
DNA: TGTGCCAGTAGTTCTTGGACCCAAGCGAATAATTCACCCCTCCACTTT

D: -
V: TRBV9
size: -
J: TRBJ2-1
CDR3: CASAAGPILYNEQFF
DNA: TGTGCCAGCGCGGCCGGACCCATATTATACAATGAGCAGTTCTTC

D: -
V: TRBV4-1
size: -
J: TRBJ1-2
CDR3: CASSQDGVGRTYGYTF
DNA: TGCGCCAGCAGCCAAGATGGGGTAGGGCGGACCTATGGCTACACCTTC

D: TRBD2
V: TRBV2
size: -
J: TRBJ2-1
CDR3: CASSAPTLAGYNEQFF
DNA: TGTGCCAGCAGCGCCCCTACACTAGCGGGATACAATGAGCAGTTCTTC

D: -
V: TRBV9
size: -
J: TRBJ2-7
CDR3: CASSVDGPSYEQYF
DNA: TGTGCCAGCAGCGTCGACGGCCCCTCCTACGAGCAGTACTTC

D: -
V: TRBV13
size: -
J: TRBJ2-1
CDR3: CASSPQTGAEQFF
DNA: TGTGCCAGCAGCCCTCAGACTGGGGCCGAGCAGTTCTTC

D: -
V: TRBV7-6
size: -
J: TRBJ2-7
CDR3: CASSPSPAGRGNSYEQYF
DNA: TGTGCCAGCAGCCCTAGCCCGGCAGGGAGAGGGAACTCCTACGAGCAGTACTTC

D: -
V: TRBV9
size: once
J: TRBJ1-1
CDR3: CASSASEHPEAFF
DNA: TGTGCCAGCAGCGCCAGTGAACATCCAGAAGCTTTCTTT

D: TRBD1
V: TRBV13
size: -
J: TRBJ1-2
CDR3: CASSGGGRVITSGFDYGYTF
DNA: TGTGCCAGCAGCGGAGGGGGCAGGGTTATAACTTCGGGTTTCGACTATGGCTACACCTTC

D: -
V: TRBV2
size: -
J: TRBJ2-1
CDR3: CASSQLGGYNEQFF
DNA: TGTGCCAGCAGTCAACTAGGAGGGTACAATGAGCAGTTCTTC

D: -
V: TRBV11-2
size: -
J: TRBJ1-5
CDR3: CASSPEQSQPQHF
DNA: TGTGCCAGCAGCCCGGAACAATCACAGCCCCAGCATTTT

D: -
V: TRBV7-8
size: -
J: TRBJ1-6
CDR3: CASSLAEGGRSPLHF
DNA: TGTGCCAGCAGCTTAGCGGAGGGAGGTCGATCACCCCTCCACTTT

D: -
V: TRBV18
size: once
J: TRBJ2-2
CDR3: CASVQLGAGELFF
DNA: TGTGCCAGCGTTCAGCTAGGGGCCGGGGAGCTGTTTTTT

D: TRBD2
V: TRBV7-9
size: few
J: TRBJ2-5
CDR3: CASSLAGGGETQYF
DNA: TGTGCCAGCAGCCTAGCGGGAGGAGGGGAGACCCAGTACTTC